A selection of T cell receptor beta chains follows, all from one sample in a study of chemoradiotherapy in HPV16-positive cancers. Method: immunoSEQ multiplex PCR; TCRdb's copy keeps in-frame clones and lacks some. The table records tens of thousands of clones, approximately 93% of them present only once. The sample consisted of blood, taken from a patient who underwent chemoradiotherapy. Receptors were obtained from a human donor with HPV-associated anogenital cancer. The CDR3 runs from the conserved cysteine through the conserved F or W. A D gene is named only where the DNA matches it firmly. Part of the rows lack a size; the others show once, few, many or a class for expanded clones.

d_gene,v_gene,abundance,j_gene,CDR3nt,CDR3aa
.,TRBV7-6,.,TRBJ2-5,TGTGCCAGCAGCCCCCGGGACCCAGAGACCCAGTACTTC,CASSPRDPETQYF
TRBD2,TRBV19,.,TRBJ2-7,TGTGCCAGTAGTATTACCCTAGGTGGGACTACCTCCCGGGAGCAGTACTTC,CASSITLGGTTSREQYF
TRBD1,TRBV18,.,TRBJ2-5,TGTGCCAGCTCCTTGGACAGGGCCCAAGAGACCCAGTACTTC,CASSLDRAQETQYF
TRBD1,TRBV2,.,TRBJ1-2,TGTGCCAGCAGGCCTCTGAGACAGGGGACCTATGGCTACACCTTC,CASRPLRQGTYGYTF
.,TRBV18,.,TRBJ2-3,TGTGCCAGCTCACCATATATACCTACTAGCACAGATACGCAGTATTTT,CASSPYIPTSTDTQYF
.,TRBV6-5,.,TRBJ1-1,TGTGCCAGCAGTCCTCTTTCGACCAACACTGAAGCTTTCTTT,CASSPLSTNTEAFF
TRBD1,TRBV5-1,once,TRBJ1-2,TGCGCCAGCAGCTTGGGGGACAGGGGAGGCTACACCTTC,CASSLGDRGGYTF
.,TRBV4-1,.,TRBJ2-3,TGCGCCAGCAGCCAAGATATCACAGATACGCAGTATTTT,CASSQDITDTQYF
TRBD1,TRBV6-5,.,TRBJ1-2,TGTGCCAGCAAAGGGGCTCGACAGGGTGACCGTGGCTACACCTTC,CASKGARQGDRGYTF
.,TRBV28,once,TRBJ2-5,TGTGCCAGCAGACCTCCGGGTTTAGAGACCCAGTACTTC,CASRPPGLETQYF
TRBD1,TRBV27,.,TRBJ2-7,TGTGCCAGCAGTTCCCGGGACAGGGGGGGCTACGAGCAGTACTTC,CASSSRDRGGYEQYF
TRBD2,TRBV4-3,once,TRBJ2-1,TGCGCCAGCAGCCAAGGGCTAGGACTAGCGGGAAAGGCGAATGAGCAGTTCTTC,CASSQGLGLAGKANEQFF
.,TRBV6-5,.,TRBJ1-2,TGTGCCAGCAGCTGGGGGGCTAACTATGGCTACACCTTC,CASSWGANYGYTF
.,TRBV9,.,TRBJ2-3,TGTGCCAGCAGCGTAGAACTAGCACGGACAGATACGCAGTATTTT,CASSVELARTDTQYF
.,TRBV6-1,.,TRBJ1-5,TGTGCCAGCAGTGACAGGGCAAATAGCAATCAGCCCCAGCATTTT,CASSDRANSNQPQHF
TRBD2,TRBV4-2,.,TRBJ2-7,TGTGCCAGCAGCCAACAGCGGGAGGGACGAGACGAGCAGTACTTC,CASSQQREGRDEQYF